These 11 T cell receptor beta chains originate from one sample sequenced in a study of blood T cell repertoires in COVID-19. Clones were read by immunoSEQ multiplex PCR, and TCRdb kept only the in-frame ones, dropping some. The table includes over 250,000 clones, around 90% detected once. The specimen sequenced was peripheral blood. The receptors derive from a woman in her seventies with COVID-19, enrolled during active disease.

This clone was seen a few times. The chain has TRBV28 and TRBJ2-7, with 9 bases aligning to TRBD2. Per germline, CDR1 MDHEN and CDR2 SYDVKM. With V trimmed by 7 bases and J by 3 bases, 7 bases remained unmatched. The length of the CDR3 is 14 residues. CDR3 sequence: CASTRLTSGYEQYF. Written as DNA, the CDR3 is TGTGCCAGCACCCGGCTGACTAGCGGCTACGAGCAGTACTTC.

The chain joins TRBV3-1 (or the pseudogene TRBV3-2) to TRBJ2-1, with 12 bases identical to TRBD2. J lost 10 bases, V lost 4 bases, and 2 bases had no gene match. CDR1 is LGHDT, CDR2 YNNKEL, per germline (reference sequence). This CDR3 is 13 amino acids long. The CDR3 DNA reads as TGTGCCAGCAGCCGAGGACTAGCGGGAGAGCAGTTCTTC. Translation: CASSRGLAGEQFF.

This clone was found once. The chain uses TRBV5-6 and TRBJ2-7; D may be TRBD1 (5 bases). Germline loops: CDR1 SGHDT, CDR2 YYEEEE. V was shortened by 4 bases and J by 2 bases, with 13 bases between the two germline ends. The CDR3 runs 14 residues. CDR3 sequence: CASSPVARAYEQYF. In DNA form, the CDR3 reads TGTGCCAGCAGCCCTGTGGCCAGGGCCTACGAGCAGTACTTC.

This chain uses TRBV18 with TRBJ1-3; 8 nucleotides agree with TRBD1. V gave up 6 bases and J gave up 2 bases; unmatched junction bases: 6. Germline V gives CDR1 KGHSH, CDR2 LQKENI. The CDR3 is 15 amino acids. The CDR3 bases are TGTGCCAGCTCCCTCTCAGGGGGCGCTGGAAACACCATATATTTT. Its protein is CASSLSGGAGNTIYF. The full variable domain, its missing parts supplied by reference TRBV18 and TRBJ1-3, is NAGVMQNPRHLVRRRGQEARLRCSPMKGHSHVYWYRQLPEEGLKFMVYLQKENIIDESGMPKERFSAEFPKEGPSILRIQQVVRGDSAAYFCASSLSGGAGNTIYFGEGSWLTVV.

The CDR3 spells CAISGDSSGNTIYF. Here the CDR3 DNA reads TGTGCCATCAGTGGGGACAGCTCTGGAAACACCATATATTTT. V gene TRBV10-3 combines with J gene TRBJ1-3; 7 positions agree with TRBD1. V was pared by 4 bases and J by 0 bases, with 0 bases of the junction left unmatched. The CDR3 is 14 residues long. Germline lookup yields CDR1 ENHRY and CDR2 SYGVKD.

The chain uses TRBV19 and TRBJ2-4; 7 bases agree with TRBD1. Germline lookup yields CDR1 LNHDA and CDR2 SQIVND (reference sequence). CDR3 length equals 16 residues. V trimming: 5 bases; J trimming: 10 bases; junction bases outside the gene matches: 17. This CDR3 reads CASSLTRQGSGRIQYF. CDR3 coding DNA: TGTGCCAGTAGTCTTACGAGACAGGGCTCTGGACGAATTCAGTACTTC.

The chain has TRBV5-4 and TRBJ2-7, with 11 bases matching TRBD2. CDR1 SGHNT and CDR2 YYREEE come from the germline V gene (reference sequence). Trimming took 0 bases from V and 4 from J; bases not matched to a gene: 6. The CDR3 contains 16 residues. The CDR3 DNA reads TGTGCCAGCAGCTTGGCCTTAGCGGGAGGGACATACGAGCAGTACTTC. As protein: CASSLALAGGTYEQYF.

V usage is TRBV11-2 and J usage is TRBJ2-3; 10 positions match TRBD2. The CDR3 runs to 16 residues. Trimming removed 1 base from V and 4 bases from J; junction bases left unmatched: 5. The V gene's germline CDR1 is SGHAT and CDR2 FQNNGV. The CDR3 sequence: CASSLALAGRSDTQYF. The DNA for the CDR3 is TGTGCCAGCAGCTTAGCACTAGCGGGGAGATCAGATACGCAGTATTTT.

This sequence joins TRBV18 and TRBJ2-1; 8 bases map to TRBD1. Germline V gene sequence: CDR1 KGHSH, CDR2 LQKENI. J lost 6 bases, V lost 3 bases, and 10 bases had no gene match. The CDR3 totals 16 residues. The CDR3 region has the DNA TGTGCCAGCTCACCTCGCCCGGACAGGGCAGGCAATGAGCAGTTCTTC. Amino acid sequence: CASSPRPDRAGNEQFF.

This clone was seen just once. The V gene is TRBV18, the J gene TRBJ1-3, with D unclear. Germline CDR1 KGHSH, CDR2 LQKENI. V was shortened by 3 bases and J by 2 bases, with 8 bases between the two germline ends. This CDR3 region has 14 residues. The CDR3 DNA reads as TGTGCCAGCTCACCCGGGAGCACTGGAAACACCATATATTTT. It codes for CASSPGSTGNTIYF.

The chain employs TRBV7-9 and TRBJ2-1; 14 bases are a match to TRBD2. The germline CDR1 and CDR2 sequences are SEHNR and FQNEAQ (reference sequence). V dropped 4 bases and J dropped 9; count of bases not matched to a gene: 11. The CDR3 has 17 residues. The CDR3 DNA sequence: TGTGCCAGCAGCTCTGGGGGGACTAGCGGGAGTCGTGGTGAGCAGTTCTTC. This encodes CASSSGGTSGSRGEQFF.